These 19 T cell receptor beta chains share one sample of origin, sequenced in a study of PD-L1 blockade in urothelial cancer. The assay was immunoSEQ multiplex PCR, and TCRdb's table has in-frame clones only and misses some. The sample includes approximately 79,000 clones, about 85% seen only once; the top ten take about 6.2%. As to time point: pretreatment peripheral blood. Here the sequenced sample was PBMCs, taken around atezolizumab (anti-PD-L1) treatment. These receptor sequences come from a man between 40 and 49 years old with urothelial cancer.

The rearrangement uses TRBV18 and TRBJ2-7; D gene uncertain. The CDR3 loop spans 15 amino acids. V was trimmed by 3 bases and J by 1 base, leaving 13 bases between them. From germline, CDR1 is KGHSH and CDR2 LQKENI. CDR3 residues: CASSPLESASYEQYF. Here the CDR3 DNA reads TGTGCCAGCTCACCCCTCGAGAGTGCTTCCTACGAGCAGTACTTC.

The gene calls are TRBV20-1 and TRBJ2-3, with D unclear. Trimming removed 2 bases at V and 2 bases at J, with 2 bases between. The CDR3 has 11 residues. Germline-derived CDR1 and CDR2 are DFQATT and SNEGSKA (reference sequence). DNA of the CDR3: TGCAGTGCTAGACTCACAGATACGCAGTATTTT. Translation gives CSARLTDTQYF.

The genes are TRBV9 and TRBJ2-7; TRBD1 might be the D (5 bases). Trimming left V 0 bases short and J 0 bases short, with 10 bases between. Germline-derived CDR1 and CDR2 are SGDLS and YYNGEE. This CDR3 has 15 amino acids. As DNA, the CDR3 is TGTGCCAGCAGCGTAGCAATGGACACCTCCTACGAGCAGTACTTC. This sequence encodes CASSVAMDTSYEQYF.

V is TRBV28 and J is TRBJ2-1; 13 bases map to TRBD2. Looked up from germline, CDR1 is MDHEN and CDR2 is SYDVKM. Germline trimming cut 6 bases from V and 2 bases from J; bases unmatched to any gene: 1. The CDR3 has 15 residues. CDR3 sequence: CASRGTSGAYNEQFF. In DNA form, the CDR3 reads TGTGCCAGCAGGGGGACTAGCGGGGCCTACAATGAGCAGTTCTTC. The variable domain in full, completed from reference TRBV28 and TRBJ2-1, reads DVKVTQSSRYLVKRTGEKVFLECVQDMDHENMFWYRQDPGLGLRLIYFSYDVKMKEKGDIPEGYSVSREKKERFSLILESASTNQTSMYLCASRGTSGAYNEQFFGPGTRLTVL.

The chain recombines TRBV21-1 with TRBJ1-2. TRBV21-1 is a recognized pseudogene. The CDR3 spans 14 residues. The CDR3 reads CAIKGRGLPEGYTF. The CDR3 nucleotides read TGTGCCATCAAGGGTAGAGGGTTACCCGAGGGCTACACCTTC.

The chain joins TRBV5-1 to TRBJ2-3, with no clear D. Germline CDR1 and CDR2: SGHRS and YFSETQ. The V end was cut by 4 bases, the J end by 3 bases, with 9 bases between. This CDR3 comprises 13 residues. The CDR3 nucleotides read TGCGCCAGCAGCCTTTCTTTAACAGATACGCAGTATTTT. Protein: CASSLSLTDTQYF.

V usage is TRBV4-1 and J usage is TRBJ2-1; 8 positions match TRBD2. The ends lost 2 bases at V and 4 bases at J; junction bases unmatched: 7. The CDR3 contains 16 residues. The germline gives CDR1 MGHRA, CDR2 YSYEKL. CDR3: CASSQQISGDYNEQFF. The CDR3, as DNA: TGCGCCAGCAGCCAACAAATTAGCGGGGATTACAATGAGCAGTTCTTC.

This sequence joins TRBV7-2 and TRBJ1-5; D might be TRBD1 (5 bases). V was trimmed by 1 base and J by 5 bases, leaving 12 bases between them. Germline-derived CDR1 and CDR2 are SGHTA and FQGNSA. The CDR3 covers 15 residues. The CDR3 is CASSLGGGFDQPQHF. CDR3 DNA sequence: TGTGCCAGCAGCTTAGGTGGGGGGTTCGATCAGCCCCAGCATTTT.

The V and J genes are TRBV6-6 and TRBJ2-2; D might be TRBD1 (6 bases). V dropped 2 bases and J dropped 5 bases, with 15 bases sitting between them. The germline V gene has CDR1 MNHNY and CDR2 SVGAGI (reference sequence). CDR3 size: 16 residues. Here the CDR3 reads CASSYQLTGRTGELFF. The CDR3 DNA follows: TGTGCCAGCAGTTACCAACTTACAGGGCGAACCGGGGAGCTGTTTTTT.

V is TRBV19 and J is TRBJ1-5; D unresolved. The V gene lost 6 bases and the J gene lost 4 bases, with 7 bases spanning the gap. This CDR3 has 12 residues. Germline lookup yields CDR1 LNHDA and CDR2 SQIVND (reference sequence). DNA of the CDR3: TGTGCCAGTAGCTTACAGAATCAGCCCCAGCATTTT. It yields the protein CASSLQNQPQHF.

The V and J genes are TRBV5-8 and TRBJ2-5; D unclear. The CDR3 totals 11 residues. CDR1 SGHTS and CDR2 YDEGEE come from the germline V gene. The V and J ends lost 4 bases and 4 bases respectively, with 5 bases between them. CDR3 nucleotides: TGTGCCAGCAGCGTCCTAGAGACCCAGTACTTC. It specifies CASSVLETQYF.

The V gene is TRBV5-5, the J gene TRBJ2-5; 13 bases line up with TRBD2. The J segment lost 4 bases and the V segment lost 7 bases, leaving 1 base of the junction unmatched. The CDR3 runs 13 residues. Looked up from germline, CDR1 is SGHKS and CDR2 is YYEKEE (reference sequence). The CDR3 nucleotides read TGTGCCAGCCGGACTAGCGGGGGAGAGACCCAGTACTTC. Encoded protein: CASRTSGGETQYF.

V is TRBV30 and J is TRBJ2-4; TRBD2 might be the D (6 bases). Germline V gene data show CDR1 as GTSNPN and CDR2 as SVGIG (reference sequence). There are 14 residues in the CDR3. Trimming left V 6 bases short and J 5 bases short, with 17 bases between. The CDR3 reads CACQSGTGENIQYF. CDR3 in DNA: TGTGCCTGTCAATCCGGGACTGGGGAAAACATTCAGTACTTC. The variable domain in full, completed from reference TRBV30 and TRBJ2-4, reads SQTIHQWPATLVQPVGSPLSLECTVEGTSNPNLYWYRQAAGRGLQLLFYSVGIGQISSEVPQNLSASRPQDRQFILSSKKLLLSDSGFYLCACQSGTGENIQYFGAGTRLSVL.

This sequence joins TRBV6-5 and TRBJ1-3; TRBD1 matches 7 bases. The CDR3 has 14 residues. Trimming removed 8 bases from V and 4 bases from J; junction bases left unmatched: 8. Per the germline V gene, CDR1 is MNHEY and CDR2 is SVGAGI. The CDR3 is CASGTDRIGNTIYF. Written as DNA, the CDR3 is TGTGCCAGCGGGACGGACAGGATCGGAAACACCATATATTTT.

The chain employs TRBV25-1 and TRBJ2-1, with 7 bases matching TRBD2. The CDR3 loop spans 12 amino acids. Germline CDR1 reads MGHDK; CDR2 reads SYGVNS. Trimming at V came to 2 bases and at J to 9 bases, leaving 1 base not matched to a gene. The CDR3 sequence is CASSEGGGEQFF. DNA for the CDR3: TGTGCCAGCAGTGAAGGCGGGGGTGAGCAGTTCTTC.

The CDR3 sequence: CASSLDTGVVEAFF. As DNA, the CDR3 is TGTGCCAGCAGCTTGGATACAGGAGTAGTTGAAGCTTTCTTT. The J gene is TRBJ1-1, the V gene TRBV5-4, with D possibly matching TRBD1 (5 bases). CDR1 is SGHNT, CDR2 YYREEE, per germline (reference sequence). The CDR3 sequence is 14 residues long. V was trimmed by 0 bases and J by 7 bases, leaving 13 bases between them.

This clone was seen more than once but under ten times. CDR3 in amino acids: CASSLGGGTYEQYF. The CDR3 coding sequence is TGCGCCAGCAGCTTGGGGGGGGGAACGTACGAGCAGTACTTC. V is TRBV5-1 and J is TRBJ2-7; TRBD2 matches 7 bases. Germline values: CDR1 SGHRS, CDR2 YFSETQ. The V and J ends lost 0 bases and 4 bases, in that order; junction bases with no gene match: 4. The CDR3 has 14 residues.

The DNA for the CDR3 is TGTGCCAGCAGACAGGGGGTTATTGAAAAACTGTTTTTT. Amino acids: CASRQGVIEKLFF. This chain links TRBV28 with TRBJ1-4; TRBD1 matches 8 bases. Germline CDR1 MDHEN, CDR2 SYDVKM. V was clipped by 6 bases and J by 7 bases; unmatched bases: 4. The CDR3 runs 13 residues.

V gene TRBV4-1 combines with J gene TRBJ2-3; TRBD2 matches at 9 bases. CDR1 and CDR2 from the germline V gene are MGHRA and YSYEKL. The CDR3 extends over 16 amino acids. After removal of 4 bases from V and 1 base from J, the junction contained 6 bases not matched to a gene. CDR3 DNA: TGCGCCAGCAGCCCGGGAAGGACTAGCGGCACAGATACGCAGTATTTT. Its protein product is CASSPGRTSGTDTQYF.